A selection of T cell receptor beta chains follows, all from one sample in a study of human T cells and chemical hapten exposure. TCRdb analysed the RACE reads with MiXCR anew, one entry per CDR3 protein. The profile shows around 110,000 distinct CDR3 sequences, roughly an eighth of them singletons. The sequenced sample was whole blood, obtained in connection with sensitization to the hapten diphenylcyclopropenone (DPC). The receptors shown here come from a woman between 50 and 59 years old with alopecia areata. Some clones in this sample may be carry-over from other donors' samples. Both conserved end residues are part of each CDR3. D genes are given only for firm matches.

- | TRBV20-1 | CSARDFQRAIQETQYF
- | TRBV28 | CASNVGREAFF
TRBD2 | TRBV11-2 | CASSPVGLAGGNEQFF
TRBD1 | TRBV28 | CASSPPGQPEFF
TRBD2 | TRBV2 | CASSLSGGGEQFF
- | TRBV6-2/TRBV6-3 | CASSFNREQYF
TRBD1 | TRBV6-2/TRBV6-3 | CASSYSTTGVSSYEQYF
- | TRBV20-1 | CSAKGYNQPQHF
TRBD2 | TRBV5-5 | CASSFDAGGTDTQYF
TRBD1 | TRBV28 | CASSYLQGSTEAFF
TRBD1 | TRBV6-1 | CASSPRGQDNSPLHF
TRBD1 | TRBV24-1 | CATSHTGTGLNNEQFF
- | TRBV7-8 | CASGRARDNEQYF
TRBD2 | TRBV29-1 | CSVEGTSGLAKNIQYF
TRBD1 | TRBV28 | CASSLIGGHEAFF
- | TRBV6-5 | CASSYSAPTQWPQHF
- | TRBV7-9 | CASSIRPNRDMAGELFF
TRBD1 | TRBV6-6 | CASRQRTGEAEAFF
TRBD1 | TRBV28 | CASKGTGASDTQYF
- | TRBV18 | CASSPTGPGSPLHF
- | TRBV28 | CASRQALTLTYEQYF
- | TRBV28 | CASSSGMTYGYTF
- | TRBV20-1 | CSARGPLNTEAFF
TRBD1 | TRBV28 | CASSSGTPQGSNQPQHF
- | TRBV11-3 | CASSLDQGGSQAPHNEQFF
- | TRBV7-9 | CASSLGRGLAREQYF
- | TRBV7-2 | CASSPNSQETQYF
- | TRBV3-1 | CASSQDDREAFF
TRBD1 | TRBV5-5 | CASSTDRVHTDTQYF
- | TRBV7-6 | CASSPDTLGTGELFF
- | TRBV6-2/TRBV6-3 | CASEEVGTYQETQYF
- | TRBV19 | CASRNPWGREKLFF
- | TRBV4-3 | CASSQWEDTQYF
- | TRBV10-3 | CAISESAGTHYEQYF
TRBD1 | TRBV12-5 | CASGGTGYFKEGQPQHF
- | TRBV20-1 | CSARSSFEQYF
- | TRBV14 | CASSQRTAGLNTEAFF
- | TRBV28 | CASSSTGPLSYEQYF
TRBD1 | TRBV12-3/TRBV12-4 | CASSRRQGLEPQHF